The sequence of this TCR beta chain was determined in a study of T cell clonality in common variable immunodeficiency. Overall study findings and caveats: CVID subjects had higher TCRbeta clonality than healthy controls, most marked in about a third. Reportedly, TCR beta sequences from common variable immunodeficiency showed fewer deletions and N-nucleotide insertions.

Trimming took off 5 bases at V and 0 bases at J, with 7 bases between the two ends. Germline lookup yields CDR1 KGHSH and CDR2 LQKENI. This CDR3 is 13 amino acids long. Sequenced by immunoSEQ multiplex PCR; TCRdb stores in-frame clones only, minus some. The data show about 28,000 clones, with none appearing a single time. This clone was seen repeatedly, ten times or more. Antigen unknown. The read terminates 3 residues before the CDR3 end, so the remaining end is supplied by the germline J gene. Each donor provided about 4.5 to 9 ml of heparinized whole blood. The receptor comes from a human donor with common variable immunodeficiency. The sequenced material came from peripheral blood mononuclear cells. The chain uses TRBV18 and TRBJ2-5, with D unresolved. The covered CDR3 bases are TGTGCCAGCTCAGAACGGGACCAAGAGACC. Translating gives CASSERDQET. The entire CDR3 sequence reads CASSERDQETQYF.